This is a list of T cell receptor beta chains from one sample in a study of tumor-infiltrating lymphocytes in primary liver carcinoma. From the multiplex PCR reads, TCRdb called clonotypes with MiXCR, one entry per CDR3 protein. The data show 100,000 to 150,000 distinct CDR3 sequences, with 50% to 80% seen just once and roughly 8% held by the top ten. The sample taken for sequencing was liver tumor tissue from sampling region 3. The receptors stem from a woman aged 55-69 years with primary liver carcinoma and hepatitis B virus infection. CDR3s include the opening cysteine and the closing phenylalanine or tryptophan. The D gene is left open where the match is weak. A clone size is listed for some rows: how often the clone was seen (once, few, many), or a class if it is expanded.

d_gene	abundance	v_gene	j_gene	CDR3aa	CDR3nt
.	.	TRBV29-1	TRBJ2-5	CGVHRQEAQYF	TGCGGCGTTCACAGGCAAGAGGCCCAGTACTTC
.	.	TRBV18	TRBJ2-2	CASSLRPDDGGELFF	TGTGCCAGCTCATTACGCCCCGACGACGGCGGGGAGCTGTTTTTT
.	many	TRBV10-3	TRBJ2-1	CAIRGDSYNEQFF	TGTGCCATCAGGGGGGACTCCTACAATGAGCAGTTCTTC
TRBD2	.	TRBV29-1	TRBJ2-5	CSAGLTGGGPQETQYF	TGCAGCGCTGGACTAACGGGAGGTGGGCCGCAAGAGACCCAGTACTTC
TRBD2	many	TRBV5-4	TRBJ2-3	CASSSGGYTDTQYF	TGTGCCAGCAGCTCGGGGGGGTACACAGATACGCAGTATTTT
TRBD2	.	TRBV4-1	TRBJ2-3	CASSQATSGALGADTQYF	TGCGCCAGCAGCCAAGCAACTAGCGGTGCTCTGGGCGCAGATACGCAGTATTTT
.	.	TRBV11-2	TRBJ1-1	CASSFNQYRTSGAFF	TGTGCCAGCAGCTTTAATCAGTACAGGACCTCGGGGGCTTTCTTT
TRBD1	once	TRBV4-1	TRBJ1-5	CASSRRQGGDASNRPQHF	TGCGCCAGCAGTCGCAGACAGGGCGGGGACGCTAGCAATCGGCCCCAGCATTTT
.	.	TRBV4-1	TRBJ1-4	CASSQDGAGRNEKLLF	TGCGCTAGCAGCCAAGATGGAGCAGGACGGAATGAAAAACTGCTTTTT
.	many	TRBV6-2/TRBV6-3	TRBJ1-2	CASSKQNYGYTF	TGTGCCAGCAGTAAACAGAACTATGGCTACACCTTC
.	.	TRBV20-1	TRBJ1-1	CGASPVKGAEAFF	TGCGGTGCTAGTCCAGTGAAGGGGGCTGAAGCTTTCTTT
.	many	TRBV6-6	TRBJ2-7	CASSYGAGNGEQYF	TGTGCCAGCAGTTACGGGGCGGGGAATGGCGAGCAGTACTTC
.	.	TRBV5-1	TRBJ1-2	CASSPGTQNNYDYSF	TGCGCCAGCAGCCCAGGGACACAAAACAACTATGACTACAGCTTC
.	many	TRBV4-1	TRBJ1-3	CASSQDRNARSTIYF	TGCGCCAGCAGCCAAGATCGGAATGCCCGAAGCACCATATATTTT
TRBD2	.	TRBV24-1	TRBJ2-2	CATSDLPHGTSGRTGELFF	TGTGCCACCAGTGATTTGCCTCATGGGACTAGCGGGAGAACCGGGGAGCTGTTTTTT
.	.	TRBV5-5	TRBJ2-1	CTSSFTLRDTYEQFF	TGTACCAGCAGCTTCACCCTCCGGGACACCTACGAGCAGTTCTTC
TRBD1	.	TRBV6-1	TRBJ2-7	CASTSSGTGGYKQYF	TGTGCCAGCACCTCCTCCGGGACAGGGGGTTACAAGCAGTACTTC
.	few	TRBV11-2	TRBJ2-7	CASSLWDPSYDQYF	TGTGCCAGCAGCTTATGGGATCCGTCCTACGATCAGTACTTC
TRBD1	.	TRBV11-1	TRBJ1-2	CVSSPGQVPGYTF	TGTGTCAGCAGCCCAGGACAGGTCCCTGGCTACACCTTC
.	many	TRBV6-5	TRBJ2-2	CASRTRVPFSTGELFF	TGTGCCAGCAGGACAAGGGTTCCCTTTAGCACCGGGGAGCTGTTTTTT
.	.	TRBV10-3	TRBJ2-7	CATEGSSEGRRYF	TGTGCCACTGAGGGGTCGTCGGAAGGACGGCGGTACTTC
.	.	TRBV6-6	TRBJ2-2	CARSQVRGEAVGELSF	TGTGCCCGCAGCCAGGTCAGGGGCGAGGCGGTCGGGGAGCTGTCTTTT
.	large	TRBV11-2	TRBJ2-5	CASSLESKGTQYF	TGTGCCAGCAGCTTAGAATCCAAGGGGACCCAGTACTTC
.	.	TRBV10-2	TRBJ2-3	CASSESSSDQPQYF	TGCGCCAGCAGTGAGTCATCTAGTGATCAGCCCCAGTATTTT
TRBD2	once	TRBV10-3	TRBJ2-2	CVIRAGANIGELFF	TGTGTCATCAGGGCGGGAGCAAACATCGGGGAGCTGTTTTTT
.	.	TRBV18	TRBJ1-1	CASSPQHRSGYTEAFF	TGTGCCAGCTCACCACAGCACAGATCGGGTTACACTGAAGCTTTCTTT
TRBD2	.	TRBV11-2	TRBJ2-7	CASTTPGREVSGEQYF	TGTGCCAGCACGACTCCTGGGCGGGAGGTAAGTGGGGAGCAGTATTTC
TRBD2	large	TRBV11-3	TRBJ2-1	CASSLGTSGKLEQFF	TGTGCCAGCAGCTTAGGAACTAGCGGGAAGCTTGAGCAGTTCTTC
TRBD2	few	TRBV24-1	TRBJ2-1	CATSESYGAGGKDNEQFF	TGTGCCACCAGTGAGTCCTATGGAGCGGGAGGAAAGGACAATGAGCAGTTCTTC
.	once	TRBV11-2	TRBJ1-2	CASSPHTGHSYGCTF	TGTGCCAGCAGCCCCCACACGGGACACAGCTATGGCTGCACCTTC
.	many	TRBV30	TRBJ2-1	CAWSVEGGGVINEQFF	TGTGCCTGGAGTGTAGAAGGTGGCGGGGTTATAAATGAGCAGTTCTTC
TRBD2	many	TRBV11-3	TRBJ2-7	CASSLGFRLAENSYEQYF	TGTGCCAGCAGCTTGGGATTCAGACTAGCGGAAAACTCCTACGAGCAGTACTTC
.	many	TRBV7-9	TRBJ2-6	CASSLHGVGANVLTF	TGTGCCAGCAGCTTACATGGGGTTGGGGCCAACGTCCTGACTTTC
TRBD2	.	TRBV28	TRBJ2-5	CATSSSRTSIRTQYF	TGTGCCACCAGTTCGAGCCGGACTAGTATCCGAACCCAGTACTTC
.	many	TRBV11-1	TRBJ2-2	CASSLGGSLTGELFF	TGTGCCAGCAGCTTAGGGGGAAGTCTTACCGGGGAGCTGTTTTTT
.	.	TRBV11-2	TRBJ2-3	CASGPFLEGTDTQYF	TGTGCCAGTGGCCCTTTCTTGGAAGGCACAGATACGCAGTATTTT
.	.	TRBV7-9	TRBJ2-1	CASRLLQGRGVQFF	TGTGCCAGCAGGTTGCTACAGGGTAGGGGTGTGCAGTTCTTC
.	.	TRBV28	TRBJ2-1	CANSQRQTYNEQFF	TGTGCCAACAGTCAGAGGCAAACCTACAATGAGCAGTTCTTC
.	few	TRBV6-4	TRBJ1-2	CASSEAAGIYGYTF	TGTGCCAGCAGTGAAGCCGCAGGCATCTATGGCTACACCTTC
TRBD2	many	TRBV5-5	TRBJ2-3	CASSLAASGSTDTQYF	TGTGCCAGCAGCTTGGCCGCTAGCGGGAGCACAGATACGCAGTATTTT
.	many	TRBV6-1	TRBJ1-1	CASSEAGRWNTEAFF	TGTGCCAGCAGTGAGGCGGGACGGTGGAACACTGAAGCTTTCTTT
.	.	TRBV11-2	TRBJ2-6	CANTLNLGGSIKTGANVLAF	TGTGCCAACACCTTAAATTTAGGCGGGAGTATTAAAACGGGGGCCAACGTCCTGGCTTTC
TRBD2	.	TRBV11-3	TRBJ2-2	CTSSLDRLAGNTGELFF	TGTACCAGCAGCTTAGACAGACTAGCGGGAAACACCGGGGAGCTGTTTTTT
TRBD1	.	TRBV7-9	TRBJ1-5	CASSPTGDGNQPQHF	TGTGCCAGCAGCCCTACAGGGGACGGCAATCAGCCCCAGCATTTT
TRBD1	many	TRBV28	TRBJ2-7	CASSPGQGAKEQYF	TGTGCCAGCAGTCCCGGACAGGGGGCTAAGGAACAGTACTTC
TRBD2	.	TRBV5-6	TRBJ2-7	CASSSRIAGSYEHYF	TGTGCCAGCAGCTCTCGGATAGCGGGCTCCTACGAGCACTACTTC
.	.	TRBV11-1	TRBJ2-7	CASRLARSYKQYF	TGTGCCAGCAGGTTAGCCAGGAGTTACAAGCAGTACTTC
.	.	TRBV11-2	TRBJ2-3	CANNMGLPTDTQYF	TGTGCCAACAACATGGGACTTCCCACAGATACGCAGTATTTT
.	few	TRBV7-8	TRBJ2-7	CASSWETGRFYEQYF	TGTGCCAGCAGCTGGGAGACAGGGAGGTTCTACGAGCAGTACTTC
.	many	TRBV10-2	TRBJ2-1	CASSEGSPAYNEQFF	TGCGCCAGCAGTGAAGGGAGCCCCGCCTACAATGAGCAGTTCTTC
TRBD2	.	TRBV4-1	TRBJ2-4	CASSPTGLVVTVAKNIQYF	TGCGCCAGCAGCCCCACAGGACTAGTGGTAACGGTCGCCAAAAACATTCAGTACTTC
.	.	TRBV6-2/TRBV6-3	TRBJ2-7	CPGSYSTVRGSWHEQYF	TGTCCCGGCAGTTACTCGACCGTTAGAGGGAGTTGGCACGAGCAGTACTTC
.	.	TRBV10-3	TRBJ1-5	CAISEGFQWGTGGQPRHF	TGTGCCATCAGTGAGGGGTTCCAGTGGGGGACGGGGGGTCAGCCCCGGCATTTT